Following are 8 T cell receptor beta chains from one sample sequenced in a study of blood T cell repertoires in COVID-19. Clones were sequenced by immunoSEQ multiplex PCR, and TCRdb holds only the in-frame ones, with some missing. The sample yields roughly 110,000 clones, about 64% seen once. Sequencing was done on a sample of peripheral blood. The source of these receptors is a human donor with acute or convalescent COVID-19. The donor label of this sample is uncertain.

This clone turned up a few times. This chain joins TRBV5-5 and TRBJ1-6, with 9 bases identical to TRBD1. Unmatched junction bases numbered 12, after V lost 4 bases and J lost 10 bases. CDR3 length: 16 residues. Germline V lookup: CDR1 SGHKS, CDR2 YYEKEE (reference sequence). This chain's CDR3 is CASSNGQGIMESPLHF. CDR3 nucleotides: TGTGCCAGCAGCAACGGACAGGGGATAATGGAATCACCCCTCCACTTT. Looking up the rest from reference TRBV5-5 and TRBJ1-6 gives the full variable domain: DAGVTQSPTHLIKTRGQQVTLRCSPISGHKSVSWYQQVLGQGPQFIFQYYEKEERGRGNFPDRFSARQFPNYSSELNVNALLLGDSALYLCASSNGQGIMESPLHFGNGTRLTVT.

V is TRBV2 and J is TRBJ1-1; D may be TRBD1 (6 bases). Germline CDR1 SNHLY, CDR2 FYNNEI. V lost 5 bases, J lost 2 bases, and 9 bases lay in between. The CDR3 sequence is 13 residues long. CDR3 residues: CASSMDSNTEAFF. In DNA form, the CDR3 reads TGTGCCAGCAGTATGGACAGTAACACTGAAGCTTTCTTT. Looking up the rest from reference TRBV2 and TRBJ1-1 gives the full variable domain: EPEVTQTPSHQVTQMGQEVILRCVPISNHLYFYWYRQILGQKVEFLVSFYNNEISEKSEIFDDQFSVERPDGSNFTLKIRSTKLEDSAMYFCASSMDSNTEAFFGQGTRLTVV.

This clone was observed a single time. V and J are TRBV10-1 and TRBJ2-1; 8 bases fit TRBD1. This CDR3 has 15 residues. V shed 2 bases and J 3 bases; nucleotides not matched to a gene: 3. CDR1 and CDR2 from the germline V gene are WNHNN and SYGVQD (reference sequence). The CDR3 bases are TGCGCCAGCAGTGAGGGACAGGGCATCTACAATGAGCAGTTCTTC. Translation: CASSEGQGIYNEQFF.

V gene TRBV6-5 combines with J gene TRBJ1-1; 7 bases line up with TRBD1. Unmatched junction bases numbered 7, after V lost 6 bases and J lost 0 bases. Germline V gives CDR1 MNHEY, CDR2 SVGAGI. CDR3 length: 15 residues. CDR3: CASRVGDRLNTEAFF. The CDR3 nucleotides read TGTGCCAGCAGGGTTGGGGACAGACTGAACACTGAAGCTTTCTTT.

The chain recombines TRBV3-1 (or the pseudogene TRBV3-2) with TRBJ2-7; D ambiguous. Germline V lookup: CDR1 LGHDT, CDR2 YNNKEL (reference sequence). V lost 0 bases and J 3 bases, leaving 6 bases between the germline ends. The CDR3 covers 13 residues. The CDR3 loop is CASSQDPGYEQYV. The CDR3 DNA sequence: TGTGCCAGCAGCCAAGACCCCGGCTACGAGCAGTACGTC.

V usage is TRBV6-5 and J usage is TRBJ2-2, with 12 bases aligning to TRBD2. The junction had 5 bases not matched to a gene; V was cut back by 7 bases and J by 5 bases. Germline V gene lookup returns CDR1 MNHEY and CDR2 SVGAGI. The CDR3 consists of 15 residues. As DNA, the CDR3 is TGTGCCAGCATTCGGACTAGCGGGGTTACCGGGGAGCTGTTTTTT. Translation: CASIRTSGVTGELFF.

V gene TRBV2 combines with J gene TRBJ1-5, with D uncertain. V lost 3 bases to trimming and J lost 1 base, with 10 bases between them. The V gene's germline CDR1 is SNHLY and CDR2 FYNNEI. This CDR3 has 15 residues. CDR3 region: CASSERDLSNQPQHF. The CDR3 DNA reads as TGTGCCAGCAGTGAGAGGGATTTAAGCAATCAGCCCCAGCATTTT. Full variable domain (outside the CDR3, taken from reference TRBV2 and TRBJ1-5): EPEVTQTPSHQVTQMGQEVILRCVPISNHLYFYWYRQILGQKVEFLVSFYNNEISEKSEIFDDQFSVERPDGSNFTLKIRSTKLEDSAMYFCASSERDLSNQPQHFGDGTRLSIL.

The chain links TRBV27 to TRBJ2-2, with D hard to call. Germline assignment: CDR1 MNHEY and CDR2 SMNVEV (reference sequence). CDR3 length equals 14 residues. With 2 bases removed from V and 2 bases from J, the gap between germline ends came to 6 bases. CDR3 sequence: CASSLVRNTGELFF. In DNA, the CDR3 is TGTGCCAGCAGTTTAGTTAGAAACACCGGGGAGCTGTTTTTT.